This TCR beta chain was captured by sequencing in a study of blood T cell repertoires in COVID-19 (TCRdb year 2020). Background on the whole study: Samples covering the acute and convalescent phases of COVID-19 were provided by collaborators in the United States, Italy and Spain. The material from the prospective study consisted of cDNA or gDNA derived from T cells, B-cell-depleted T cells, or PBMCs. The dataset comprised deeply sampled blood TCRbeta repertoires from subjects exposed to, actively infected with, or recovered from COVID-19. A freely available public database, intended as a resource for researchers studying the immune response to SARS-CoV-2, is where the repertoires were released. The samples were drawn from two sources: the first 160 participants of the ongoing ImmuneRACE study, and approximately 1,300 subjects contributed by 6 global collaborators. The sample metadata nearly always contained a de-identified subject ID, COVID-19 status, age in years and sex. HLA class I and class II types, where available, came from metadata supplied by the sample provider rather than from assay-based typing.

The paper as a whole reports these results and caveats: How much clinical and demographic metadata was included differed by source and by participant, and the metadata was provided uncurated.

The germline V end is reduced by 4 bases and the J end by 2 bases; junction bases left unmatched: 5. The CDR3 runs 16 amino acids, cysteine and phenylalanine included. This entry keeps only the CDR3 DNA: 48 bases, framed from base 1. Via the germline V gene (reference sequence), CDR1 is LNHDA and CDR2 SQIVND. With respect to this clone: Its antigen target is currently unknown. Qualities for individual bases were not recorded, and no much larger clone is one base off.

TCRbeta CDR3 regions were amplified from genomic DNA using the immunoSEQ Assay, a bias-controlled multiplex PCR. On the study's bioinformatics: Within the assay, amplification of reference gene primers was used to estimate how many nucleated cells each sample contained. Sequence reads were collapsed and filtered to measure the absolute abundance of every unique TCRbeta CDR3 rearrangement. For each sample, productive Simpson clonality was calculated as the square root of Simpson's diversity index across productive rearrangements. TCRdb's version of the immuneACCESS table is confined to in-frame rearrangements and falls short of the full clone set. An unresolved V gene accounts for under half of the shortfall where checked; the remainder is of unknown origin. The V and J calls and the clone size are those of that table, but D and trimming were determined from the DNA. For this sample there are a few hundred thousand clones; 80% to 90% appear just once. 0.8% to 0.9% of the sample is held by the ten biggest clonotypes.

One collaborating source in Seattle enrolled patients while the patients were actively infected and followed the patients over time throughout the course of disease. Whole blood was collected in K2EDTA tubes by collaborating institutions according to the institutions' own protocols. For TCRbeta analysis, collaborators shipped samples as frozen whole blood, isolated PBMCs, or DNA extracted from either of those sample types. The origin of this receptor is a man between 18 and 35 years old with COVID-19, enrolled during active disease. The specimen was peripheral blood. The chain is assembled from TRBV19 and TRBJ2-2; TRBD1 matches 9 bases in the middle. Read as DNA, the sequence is TGTGCCAGTAGTAGGCCGGGACAGGGCAACACCGGGGAGCTGTTTTTT. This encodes CASSRPGQGNTGELFF.